This entry lists 2 T cell receptor beta chains sequenced from one sample in a study of cytomegalovirus exposure and HLA in healthy donors. 60 Vbeta and 13 Jbeta primers were used in PCR. Data came from immunoSEQ multiplex PCR; TCRdb stores just in-frame clones and leaves some out. The sample carries more than 95,000 clones, 60% to 85% recorded once. The specimen sequenced was PBMCs. These receptors were taken from a man in his forties or fifties in good health and CMV-seronegative.

This clone was counted only a few times. This chain's CDR3 is CAWSVPTNTGELFF. DNA of the CDR3: TGTGCCTGGAGTGTACCTACGAACACCGGGGAGCTGTTTTTT. The V call is TRBV30, the J call TRBJ2-2; D remains unclear. Germline V gives CDR1 GTSNPN, CDR2 SVGIG (reference sequence). This CDR3 is built from 14 residues. Trimming took 0 bases from V and 0 from J, leaving 5 bases between them. Looking up the rest from reference TRBV30 and TRBJ2-2 gives the full variable domain: SQTIHQWPATLVQPVGSPLSLECTVEGTSNPNLYWYRQAAGRGLQLLFYSVGIGQISSEVPQNLSASRPQDRQFILSSKKLLLSDSGFYLCAWSVPTNTGELFFGEGSRLTVL.

The gene calls are TRBV7-3 and TRBJ2-3; D is undetermined. CDR1 and CDR2 from the germline V gene are SGHTA and FQGTGA. V lost 2 bases, J lost 4 bases, and 10 bases lay in between. There are 14 residues in the CDR3. The CDR3 region is CASSLGTSPDTQYF. DNA for the CDR3: TGTGCCAGCAGCTTAGGTACGAGCCCAGATACGCAGTATTTT.